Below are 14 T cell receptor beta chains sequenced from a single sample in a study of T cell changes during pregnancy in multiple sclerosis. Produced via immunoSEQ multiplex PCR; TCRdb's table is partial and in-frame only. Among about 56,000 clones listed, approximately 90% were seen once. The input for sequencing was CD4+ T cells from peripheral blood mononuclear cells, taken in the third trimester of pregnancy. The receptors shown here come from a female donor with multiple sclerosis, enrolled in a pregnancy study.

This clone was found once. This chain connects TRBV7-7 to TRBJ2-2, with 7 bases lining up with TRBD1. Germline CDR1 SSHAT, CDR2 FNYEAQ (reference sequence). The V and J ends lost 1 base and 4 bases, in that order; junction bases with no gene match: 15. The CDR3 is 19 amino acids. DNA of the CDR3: TGTGCCAGCAGCTTAGATCTTACGGGGACAGTCCCAACCACCGGGGAGCTGTTTTTT. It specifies CASSLDLTGTVPTTGELFF.

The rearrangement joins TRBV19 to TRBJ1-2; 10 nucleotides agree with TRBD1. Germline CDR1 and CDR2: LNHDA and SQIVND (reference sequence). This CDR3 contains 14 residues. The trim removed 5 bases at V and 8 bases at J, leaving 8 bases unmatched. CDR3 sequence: CASSRGTGVQGYTF. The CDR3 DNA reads TGTGCCAGTAGTCGAGGGACAGGGGTACAGGGCTACACCTTC.

CDR3 sequence (DNA): TGTGCCAGCGCCTGGACAGTGGGGGGCAATCAGCCCCAGCATTTT. Its protein is CASAWTVGGNQPQHF. The J gene is TRBJ1-5, the V gene TRBV6-1, with D possibly TRBD1 on 6 matching bases. The CDR3 covers 15 residues. Germline loops: CDR1 MNHNS, CDR2 SASEGT. V lost 8 bases and J lost 2, with 16 bases in between.

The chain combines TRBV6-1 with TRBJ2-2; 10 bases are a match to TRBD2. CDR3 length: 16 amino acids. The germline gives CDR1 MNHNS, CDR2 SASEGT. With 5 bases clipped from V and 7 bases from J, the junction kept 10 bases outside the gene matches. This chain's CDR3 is CASSKGLAVSGGELFF. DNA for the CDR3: TGTGCCAGCAGTAAAGGACTAGCGGTATCAGGCGGGGAGCTGTTTTTT.

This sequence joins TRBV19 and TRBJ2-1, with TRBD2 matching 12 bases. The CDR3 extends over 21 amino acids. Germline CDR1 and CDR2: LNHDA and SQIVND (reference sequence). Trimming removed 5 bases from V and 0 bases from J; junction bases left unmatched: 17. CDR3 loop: CASSAGLAGKGGLSSYNEQFF. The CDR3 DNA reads TGTGCCAGTAGTGCCGGACTAGCGGGAAAGGGGGGCCTTAGCTCCTACAATGAGCAGTTCTTC.

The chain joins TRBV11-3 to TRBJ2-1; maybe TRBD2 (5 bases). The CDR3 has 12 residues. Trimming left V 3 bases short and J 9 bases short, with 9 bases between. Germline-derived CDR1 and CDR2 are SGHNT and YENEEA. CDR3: CASSLPGSEQFF. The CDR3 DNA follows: TGTGCCAGCAGCTTGCCGGGAAGTGAGCAGTTCTTC.

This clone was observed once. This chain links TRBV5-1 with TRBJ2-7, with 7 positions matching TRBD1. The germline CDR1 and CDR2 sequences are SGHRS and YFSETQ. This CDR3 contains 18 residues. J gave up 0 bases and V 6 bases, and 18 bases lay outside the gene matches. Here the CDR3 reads CASTPKTGSVLSSYEQYF. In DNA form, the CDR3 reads TGCGCCAGCACCCCTAAGACAGGGTCCGTCCTCAGCTCCTACGAGCAGTACTTC.

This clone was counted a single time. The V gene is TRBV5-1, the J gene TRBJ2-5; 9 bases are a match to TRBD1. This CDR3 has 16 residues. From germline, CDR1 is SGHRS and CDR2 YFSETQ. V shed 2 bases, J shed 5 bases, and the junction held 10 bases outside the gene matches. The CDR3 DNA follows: TGCGCCAGCAGCTTTACCGGGACAGGGATTGGGGAGACCCAGTACTTC. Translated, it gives CASSFTGTGIGETQYF. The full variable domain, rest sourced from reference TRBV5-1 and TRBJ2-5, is KAGVTQTPRYLIKTRGQQVTLSCSPISGHRSVSWYQQTPGQGLQFLFEYFSETQRNKGNFPGRFSGRQFSNSRSEMNVSTLELGDSALYLCASSFTGTGIGETQYFGPGTRLLVL.

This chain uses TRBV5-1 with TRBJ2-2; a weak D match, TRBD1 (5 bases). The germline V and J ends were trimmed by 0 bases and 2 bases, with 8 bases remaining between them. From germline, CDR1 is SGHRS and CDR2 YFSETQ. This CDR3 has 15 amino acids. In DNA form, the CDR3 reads TGCGCCAGCAGCTTGGCAGGGTCCAACACCGGGGAGCTGTTTTTT. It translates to CASSLAGSNTGELFF.

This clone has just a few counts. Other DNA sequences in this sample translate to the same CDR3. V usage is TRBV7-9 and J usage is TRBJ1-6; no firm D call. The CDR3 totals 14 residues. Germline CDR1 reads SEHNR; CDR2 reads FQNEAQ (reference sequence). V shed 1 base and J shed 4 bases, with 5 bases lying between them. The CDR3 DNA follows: TGTGCCAGCAGCTTAGAACAGTATAATTCACCCCTCCACTTT. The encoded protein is CASSLEQYNSPLHF.

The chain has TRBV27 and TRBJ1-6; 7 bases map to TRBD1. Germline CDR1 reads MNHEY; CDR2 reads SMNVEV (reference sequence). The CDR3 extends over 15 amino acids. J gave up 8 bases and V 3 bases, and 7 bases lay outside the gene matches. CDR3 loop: CASSFKGGRDSPLHF. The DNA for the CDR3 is TGTGCCAGCAGTTTTAAAGGGGGCAGAGATTCACCCCTCCACTTT.

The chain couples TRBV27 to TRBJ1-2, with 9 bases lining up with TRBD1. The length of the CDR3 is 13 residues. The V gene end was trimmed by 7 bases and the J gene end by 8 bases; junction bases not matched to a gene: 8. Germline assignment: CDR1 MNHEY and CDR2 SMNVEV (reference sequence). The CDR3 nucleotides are TGTGCCAGCAAAACCGGACAGGGGAGCGGCTACACCTTC. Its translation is CASKTGQGSGYTF.

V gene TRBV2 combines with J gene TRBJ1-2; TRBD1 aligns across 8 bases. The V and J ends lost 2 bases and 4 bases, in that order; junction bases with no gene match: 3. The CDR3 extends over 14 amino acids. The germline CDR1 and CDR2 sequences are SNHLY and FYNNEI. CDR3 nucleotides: TGTGCCAGCAGTGAACCAGGGGGCTCCTATGGCTACACCTTC. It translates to CASSEPGGSYGYTF.

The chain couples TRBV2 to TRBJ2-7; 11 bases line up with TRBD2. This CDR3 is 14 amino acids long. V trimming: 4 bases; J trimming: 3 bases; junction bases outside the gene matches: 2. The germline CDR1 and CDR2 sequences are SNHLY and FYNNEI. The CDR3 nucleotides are TGTGCCAGCAGTGGACTAGCGGGGATCTACGAGCAGTACTTC. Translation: CASSGLAGIYEQYF.